The 4 T cell receptor beta chains given below trace back to one sample, sequenced in a study of T cells in Graves' hyperthyroidism and ophthalmopathy. TCR beta CDR3 sequences were amplified from RNA transcripts. With the HTBI primer set, the TCR CDR3 went through a first round of RT-PCR. MiXCR, applied by TCRdb to the multiplex PCR reads, yields one record per CDR3 protein. The table shows around 450,000 distinct CDR3 sequences, with about a sixth occurring only once. Sequencing was carried out using blood. These TCRs come from a woman between 18 and 29 years old with Graves' hyperthyroidism.

This clonotype was recorded at least ten times. The chain joins TRBV3-1 to TRBJ1-2; no definite D call. This CDR3 has 15 amino acids. The V gene lost 0 bases and the J gene lost 7 bases, with 15 bases spanning the gap. CDR1 LGHDT and CDR2 YNNKEL come from the germline V gene (reference sequence). The CDR3 spells CASSQDPADTLGYTF. CDR3 nucleotides: TGTGCCAGCAGCCAAGATCCGGCGGATACCCTTGGCTACACCTTC.

V gene TRBV5-5 combines with J gene TRBJ2-3, with D possibly TRBD2 on 6 matching bases. The germline gives CDR1 SGHKS, CDR2 YYEKEE (reference sequence). The CDR3 consists of 16 residues. Trimming shortened V by 3 bases and J by 5 bases, and 19 bases separated the two germline ends. The CDR3 nucleotides read TGTGCCAGCAGCTCCTCATGGGGTAGGGGAGGAGATACGCAGTATTTT. The encoded protein is CASSSSWGRGGDTQYF.

This clonotype was counted between two and nine times. The chain employs TRBV10-3 and TRBJ1-5, with TRBD1 matching over 7 bases. V dropped 0 bases and J dropped 0; count of bases not matched to a gene: 5. Germline lookup yields CDR1 ENHRY and CDR2 SYGVKD. The CDR3 covers 17 residues. The CDR3 loop reads CAISESWDRDSNQPQHF. The CDR3 DNA reads as TGTGCCATCAGTGAGTCGTGGGACAGAGATAGCAATCAGCCCCAGCATTTT.

The genes are TRBV28 and TRBJ2-2; the D call may be TRBD1 or TRBD2 (5 bases each). The CDR3 is made up of 15 amino acids. The germline V gene encodes CDR1 MDHEN and CDR2 SYDVKM. With 5 bases removed from V and 7 bases from J, the gap between germline ends came to 17 bases. This chain's CDR3 is CASSTYPTGRGELFF. The CDR3 nucleotides are TGTGCCAGCAGTACTTACCCCACGGGGCGCGGGGAGCTGTTTTTT.